A selection of T cell receptor beta chains follows, all from one sample in a study of shared clonotypes between healthy human individuals. Some clones are missing from TCRdb's copy, which holds only in-frame ones; the method was immunoSEQ multiplex PCR. The sample contains 2,500,000 or so clones, 80% to 95% of which appear only once. Sequenced sample: naive CD4+ T cells from PBMCs. The source is a young man in good health. Some clones in this sample may be carry-over from other donors' samples. Both conserved end residues are part of each CDR3. A D gene is named only where the DNA matches it firmly. A clone size is listed for some rows: how often the clone was seen (once, few, many), or a class if it is expanded.

>TRBD1|TRBJ2-7|TRBV30|14|NA
CAWSPGGSWYEQYF
TGTGCCTGGAGCCCAGGGGGCTCATGGTACGAGCAGTACTTC
>TRBD1|TRBJ2-5|TRBV30|15|NA
CAWSVWGQGRETQYF
TGTGCCTGGAGTGTATGGGGACAGGGTCGGGAGACCCAGTACTTC
>TRBD2|TRBJ2-5|TRBV5-1|13|once
CASSGTSGETQYF
TGCGCCAGCAGTGGTACTAGCGGTGAGACCCAGTACTTC
>TRBD2|TRBJ2-1|TRBV11-2|16|NA
CASTMGIVAGYNEQFF
TGTGCCAGCACCATGGGTATAGTAGCGGGGTACAATGAGCAGTTCTTC
>NA|TRBJ2-5|TRBV2|14|NA
CASSERWVQETQYF
TGTGCCAGCAGCGAACGGTGGGTTCAAGAGACCCAGTACTTC
>NA|TRBJ1-2|TRBV10-3|13|NA
CAIDSSGGYGYTF
TGTGCCATCGATAGCTCGGGCGGGTATGGCTACACCTTC
>NA|TRBJ1-2|TRBV7-7|15|NA
CASSPLDGRRDGYTF
TGTGCCAGCAGCCCTCTGGACGGGCGGCGCGATGGCTACACCTTC
>TRBD1|TRBJ1-5|TRBV6-6|14|NA
CASSGTDGGQPQHF
TGTGCCAGCAGTGGGACAGACGGCGGTCAGCCCCAGCATTTT
>NA|TRBJ1-1|TRBV6-5|13|NA
CASSYSIYTEAFF
TGTGCCAGCAGTTACTCGATATACACTGAAGCTTTCTTT
>TRBD1|TRBJ2-3|TRBV25-1|15|NA
CASSLGGVGTDTQYF
TGTGCCAGTTCATTAGGGGGCGTCGGCACAGATACGCAGTATTTT
>NA|TRBJ1-1|TRBV19|16|NA
CASSSTRLGPNTEAFF
TGTGCCAGTAGTTCAACCCGATTGGGACCGAACACTGAAGCTTTCTTT
>NA|TRBJ2-2|TRBV6-5|15|NA
CASSYSSQNTGELFF
TGTGCCAGCAGTTACTCTAGCCAAAACACCGGGGAGCTGTTTTTT
>TRBD2|TRBJ2-1|TRBV25-1|15|NA
CASSPLAGGHNEQFF
TGTGCCAGCAGTCCTCTGGCGGGAGGCCACAATGAGCAGTTCTTC
>NA|TRBJ1-1|TRBV30|13|few
CAWSIQGNTEAFF
TGTGCCTGGAGTATCCAGGGGAACACTGAAGCTTTCTTT
>NA|TRBJ2-1|TRBV28|11|NA
CASSLNREQFF
TGTGCCAGCAGTTTAAATAGGGAGCAGTTCTTC
>TRBD1|TRBJ1-2|TRBV4-2|14|NA
CASSQDRAGYGYTF
TGTGCCAGCAGCCAGGACAGGGCGGGCTATGGCTACACCTTC
>TRBD1|TRBJ1-1|TRBV2|14|NA
CASKGQTVSTEAFF
TGTGCCAGCAAGGGACAGACGGTGAGCACTGAAGCTTTCTTT
>TRBD1|TRBJ1-3|TRBV4-3|15|NA
CASSLRQGAGNTIYF
TGCGCCAGCAGCCTCCGACAGGGAGCTGGAAACACCATATATTTT
>TRBD2|TRBJ2-1|TRBV5-1|18|NA
CASSFMGGGRALPNEQFF
TGCGCCAGCAGCTTTATGGGAGGCGGGAGGGCTCTCCCTAATGAGCAGTTCTTC
>TRBD1|TRBJ2-7|TRBV28|17|NA
CASRSGAGDRGSYEQYF
TGTGCCAGCAGATCAGGGGCGGGGGACAGGGGTTCCTACGAGCAGTACTTC
>NA|TRBJ2-3|TRBV9|14|NA
CASSVVDSRDTQYF
TGTGCCAGCAGCGTCGTTGACAGCCGAGATACGCAGTATTTT
>NA|TRBJ1-5|TRBV28|15|NA
CASSLLGEGNQPQHF
TGTGCCAGCAGTTTATTGGGGGAAGGCAATCAGCCCCAGCATTTT
>NA|TRBJ2-2|TRBV2|16|once
CASSGQGGGNTGELFF
TGTGCCAGCAGTGGACAGGGAGGGGGTAACACCGGGGAGCTGTTTTTT
>NA|TRBJ1-3|TRBV6-5|15|once
CASTLRGGRGNTIYF
TGTGCCAGCACCCTCCGGGGGGGGCGAGGAAACACCATATATTTT
>NA|TRBJ1-5|TRBV19|15|NA
CASSIGPISNQPQHF
TGTGCCAGTAGTATCGGACCGATTAGCAATCAGCCCCAGCATTTT
>NA|TRBJ2-5|TRBV5-1|13|NA
CASSQIVQETQYF
TGCGCCAGCAGCCAAATAGTCCAAGAGACCCAGTACTTC
>NA|TRBJ2-5|TRBV11-1|13|NA
CASSPSLGETQYF
TGTGCCAGCAGCCCCAGCTTGGGAGAGACCCAGTACTTC
>NA|TRBJ1-1|TRBV28|15|NA
CASSLSGRLNTEAFF
TGTGCCAGCAGTTTAAGCGGCAGACTAAACACTGAAGCTTTCTTT
>NA|TRBJ2-7|TRBV4-1|16|NA
CASSQAPRGGTYEQYF
TGCGCCAGCAGCCAAGCCCCCAGGGGGGGTACCTACGAGCAGTACTTC
>NA|TRBJ1-2|TRBV7-2|14|NA
CASSLALGNYGYTF
TGTGCCAGCAGCTTAGCGCTGGGGAACTATGGCTACACCTTC
>NA|TRBJ2-3|TRBV5-1|15|NA
CASSRRGAWEDTQYF
TGCGCCAGCAGCCGTCGGGGAGCTTGGGAGGATACGCAGTATTTT
>NA|TRBJ2-5|TRBV7-2|13|NA
CASSPRTHETQYF
TGTGCCAGCAGCCCGAGGACCCACGAGACCCAGTACTTC
>TRBD1|TRBJ1-2|TRBV18|14|NA
CASSADRRNYGYTF
TGTGCCAGCTCAGCGGACAGGCGGAACTATGGCTACACCTTC
>TRBD1|TRBJ2-2|TRBV18|16|NA
CASPVLGQGPTGELFF
TGTGCCAGCCCGGTACTGGGACAGGGGCCCACCGGGGAGCTGTTTTTT
>NA|TRBJ2-7|TRBV5-4|12|NA
CASSSPSSEQYF
TGTGCCAGCAGCTCACCCAGCAGCGAGCAGTACTTC
>NA|TRBJ1-5|TRBV27|14|NA
CASSLYRDDQPQHF
TGTGCCAGCAGTTTATACAGGGACGATCAGCCCCAGCATTTT
>NA|TRBJ1-3|TRBV30|16|NA
CAWSMPGELTGNTIYF
TGTGCCTGGAGTATGCCAGGGGAACTCACTGGAAACACCATATATTTT
>NA|TRBJ2-2|TRBV7-9|13|NA
CASTQGGTGELFF
TGTGCCAGCACGCAAGGAGGTACCGGGGAGCTGTTTTTT
>TRBD2|TRBJ2-5|TRBV7-6|15|NA
CASWTLAGGRETQYF
TGTGCCAGCTGGACGTTAGCGGGAGGAAGAGAGACCCAGTACTTC
>NA|TRBJ2-3|TRBV5-4|15|NA
CASSLRPSLTDTQYF
TGTGCCAGCAGCTTGCGCCCTTCCCTCACAGATACGCAGTATTTT
>NA|TRBJ2-1|TRBV28|12|NA
CASAPPYNEQFF
TGTGCCAGCGCCCCCCCTTACAATGAGCAGTTCTTC